This is a list of T cell receptor beta chains from one sample in a study of CD8+ T cells in alopecia areata. Repertoires were generated with immunoSEQ multiplex PCR, while TCRdb's copy carries only in-frame clones and drops some. The data contain 25,000 to 35,000 clones, less than 65% of them singletons. The source material was NKG2D-high CD8+ T cells sorted from blood. The receptor source for this set is a human donor with alopecia areata. Both conserved end residues are part of each CDR3. Fields, in order: D gene, V gene, clone size, J gene, CDR3 DNA, CDR3 protein. D genes are given only for firm matches. Clone size is not always given. Where it is, it says once, few, many or a class for expanded clones.

NA,TRBV6-5,few,TRBJ1-5,TGTGCCAGCAGTTACTCGGGGATTCAGCCCCAGCATTTT,CASSYSGIQPQHF
TRBD1,TRBV2,few,TRBJ2-7,TGTGCCAGCAGTGCCTGGACAGGGGTGCATCGCGAGCAGTACTTC,CASSAWTGVHREQYF
NA,TRBV6-6,NA,TRBJ2-5,TGTGCCAGCATGGTAGGAGAGACCCAGTACTTC,CASMVGETQYF
NA,TRBV28,once,TRBJ2-7,TGTGCCAGCAGTTGGGAAGGACAGATATCCTACGAGCAGTACTTC,CASSWEGQISYEQYF
NA,TRBV29-1,NA,TRBJ2-3,TGCAGCGTTGTGACAGATAGCACAGATACGCAGTATTTT,CSVVTDSTDTQYF
NA,TRBV27,NA,TRBJ2-1,TGTGCCAGCAGTTTAGCGAGTGAGCAGTTCTTC,CASSLASEQFF
TRBD2,TRBV2,NA,TRBJ2-7,TGTGCCAGCAGGGTAGCGGGAGGTCGCTCCTACGAGCAGTACTTC,CASRVAGGRSYEQYF
TRBD2,TRBV28,NA,TRBJ2-1,TGTGCCAGCAGTTCCGGGGGGGCCTGGGATGAGCAGTTCTTC,CASSSGGAWDEQFF
TRBD1,TRBV15,once,TRBJ2-3,TGTGCCACCAGCCCCGGGGACAGGAGCACAGATACGCAGTATTTT,CATSPGDRSTDTQYF
NA,TRBV9,NA,TRBJ2-2,TGTGCCAGCAGCGTTCCCATTACCGGGAGCGACACCGGGGAGCTGTTTTTT,CASSVPITGSDTGELFF
TRBD2,TRBV5-1,few,TRBJ2-7,TGCGCCAGCAGCGATCCCGGGACTAGCTCGTTCTACGAGCAGTACTTC,CASSDPGTSSFYEQYF
NA,TRBV4-3,NA,TRBJ2-7,TGCGCCAGCAGCCAAGGAATAGCCTCCTCCTACGAGCAGTACTTC,CASSQGIASSYEQYF
NA,TRBV4-1,NA,TRBJ2-5,TGCGCCAGCAGCGAAAGCGTACAGGGAAGGTGGGAGACCCAGTACTTC,CASSESVQGRWETQYF
TRBD1,TRBV5-1,NA,TRBJ1-2,TGCGCCAGCAGCTTCCGGGACAGGGGAGCTAACTATGGCTACACCTTC,CASSFRDRGANYGYTF
TRBD1,TRBV7-9,NA,TRBJ2-7,TGTGCCAGCAGCTTAGTGGGGACAGGGATCTACGAGCAGTACTTC,CASSLVGTGIYEQYF
NA,TRBV5-4,NA,TRBJ1-2,TGTGCCAGCAGCTACCCACGGGACAAGCCTAACTATGGCTACACCTTC,CASSYPRDKPNYGYTF
NA,TRBV29-1,NA,TRBJ2-7,TGCAGCGTTGAGGAGGCCTACGAGCAGTACTTC,CSVEEAYEQYF
TRBD2,TRBV7-9,NA,TRBJ2-7,TGTGCCAGCAGCTTTAGTCTAGGACTAGCGGTCTACGAGCAGTACTTC,CASSFSLGLAVYEQYF
NA,TRBV7-9,NA,TRBJ1-2,TGTGCCAGCAGCGAGTCCACGGGACCTCAGGGCTTTGGACGCTATGGCTACACCTTC,CASSESTGPQGFGRYGYTF
NA,TRBV4-1,NA,TRBJ2-7,TGCGCCAGCAGCCAAGGACCAGGAGGTAACGAGCAGTACTTC,CASSQGPGGNEQYF
TRBD2,TRBV6-5,NA,TRBJ2-1,TGTGCCAGCAGGAGCCTCGGGGGGAATGAGCAGTTCTTC,CASRSLGGNEQFF
NA,TRBV7-9,few,TRBJ2-3,TGTGCCAGCAGCCCGGCGGGACTCACTAGCACAGATACGCAGTATTTT,CASSPAGLTSTDTQYF
NA,TRBV30,NA,TRBJ1-4,TGTGCCTGGAGTGCCCTTAATGAAAAACTGTTTTTT,CAWSALNEKLFF
TRBD1,TRBV11-2,NA,TRBJ2-7,TGTGCCAGCAGCCCTCACGGAGGGACAGGGAAACGTGAGCAGTACTTC,CASSPHGGTGKREQYF
NA,TRBV4-1,NA,TRBJ2-2,TGCGCCAGCAGCCAAGATCGTGCGTACACCGGGGAGCTGTTTTTT,CASSQDRAYTGELFF
TRBD2,TRBV7-9,NA,TRBJ2-1,TGTGCCAGCAGCCCGAAGTTGGGGAGGGTCGATGAGCAGTTCTTC,CASSPKLGRVDEQFF
TRBD1,TRBV2,NA,TRBJ1-5,TGTGCCAGCAGTTGGGATGGGACAGGGGGCGTTCAGCCCCAGCATTTT,CASSWDGTGGVQPQHF
NA,TRBV29-1,few,TRBJ1-1,TGCAGCGTTGAGTCGGACGAGTCTTTCTTT,CSVESDESFF
NA,TRBV6-1,few,TRBJ2-2,TGTGCCAGCAGTGAAGGGGTAAACACCGGGGAGCTGTTTTTT,CASSEGVNTGELFF
TRBD2,TRBV5-4,once,TRBJ2-3,TGTGCCAGCTCTCCACTAGCGGGAGGTTTAGATACGCAGTATTTT,CASSPLAGGLDTQYF
NA,TRBV27,few,TRBJ1-1,TGTGCCAGCTCCCTTGGGGATAACACTGAAGCTTTCTTT,CASSLGDNTEAFF
TRBD2,TRBV2,NA,TRBJ2-1,TGTGCCAGCAGTGGGGAGCGGGGCAATGAGCAGTTCTTC,CASSGERGNEQFF
NA,TRBV27,NA,TRBJ2-7,TGTGCCAGCAGTTTATCGAGTCTGGGACACGAGCAGTACTTC,CASSLSSLGHEQYF
TRBD1,TRBV25-1,NA,TRBJ2-7,TGTGCCAGCAGCGAAGCGGGGACAGGGGGCGCGGACGAGCAGTACTTC,CASSEAGTGGADEQYF
TRBD1,TRBV6-5,once,TRBJ1-5,TGTGCCAGCAGTTACTTACAGGGGAATCAGCCCCAGCATTTT,CASSYLQGNQPQHF
NA,TRBV29-1,once,TRBJ2-7,TGCAGCGTTGTTAGGGACAACTACGAGCAGTACTTC,CSVVRDNYEQYF
TRBD1,TRBV30,NA,TRBJ2-5,TGTGCCTGGAGCCCAACCCCGGGACAGGGTTTGTTCGAGACCCAGTACTTC,CAWSPTPGQGLFETQYF
TRBD2,TRBV27,few,TRBJ2-1,TGTGCCAGCAGCCTGCGGGGGGGGGCGAGTAATGAGCAGTTCTTC,CASSLRGGASNEQFF
NA,TRBV6-5,NA,TRBJ2-7,TGTGCCAGCAGTTACGACCAAACCTACGAGCAGTACTTC,CASSYDQTYEQYF
NA,TRBV6-5,NA,TRBJ1-1,TGTGCCAGCAGTCCGACGACATGGGCCACTGAAGCTTTCTTT,CASSPTTWATEAFF
NA,TRBV4-1,NA,TRBJ2-1,TGCGCCAGCAGCCCAAAAGTGAATGAGCAGTTCTTC,CASSPKVNEQFF
TRBD2,TRBV29-1,NA,TRBJ2-5,TGCAGCGTTGACGGACTAGCGGGAAACCAAGAGACCCAGTACTTC,CSVDGLAGNQETQYF
TRBD2,TRBV7-9,NA,TRBJ2-4,TGTGCCAGCAGCCCGGGACTAGTTAAGGGCTTC,CASSPGLVKGF
NA,TRBV23-1,NA,TRBJ1-5,TGCGCCAGCAGTCACCTCAGGGAAGGGGGACAGCCCCAGCATTTT,CASSHLREGGQPQHF
NA,TRBV19,NA,TRBJ2-7,TGTGCCAGTAGCCTCGGGCAGGGGCACCCCTACGAGCAGTACTTC,CASSLGQGHPYEQYF
NA,TRBV30,NA,TRBJ1-1,TGTGCCTGGAGTGTACCGGCAGGGCTATCGAACACTGAAGCTTTCTTT,CAWSVPAGLSNTEAFF
TRBD2,TRBV7-9,few,TRBJ2-1,TGTGCCAGCAGCCCCTGGGGGACTAGCGGGGGCCCCTCCTACAATGAGCAGTTCTTC,CASSPWGTSGGPSYNEQFF
NA,TRBV5-5,few,TRBJ1-5,TGTGCCAGCAGCGAACCTTATAGTGAGGGCAATCAGCCCCAGCATTTT,CASSEPYSEGNQPQHF
NA,TRBV7-8,NA,TRBJ2-3,TGTGCCAGCAGCTTAGACCCCCCGGCGTGGGCTTCGGATACGCAGTATTTT,CASSLDPPAWASDTQYF
NA,TRBV28,NA,TRBJ1-6,TGTGCCAGCAGCTTAGGACCGAATGTAGCCCTCCACTTT,CASSLGPNVALHF
NA,TRBV4-1,NA,TRBJ2-3,TGCGCCAGCAGCGTGGATATCGGGGGGCCCGGAGATACGCAGTATTTT,CASSVDIGGPGDTQYF
NA,TRBV6-5,NA,TRBJ2-7,TGTGCCAGCAGTTTTCCCGAGCAGTACTTC,CASSFPEQYF